This T cell receptor (beta chain) was captured in a study of graft-versus-host responses after intestinal transplantation. Study summary: Every transplant recipient was induced with anti-thymocyte globulin, then maintained on tacrolimus and steroids for 2 to 3 years. Study conclusions and caveats: When patients had graft-donor T cell macrochimerism, their allografts held high graft-versus-host to host-versus-graft clonal ratios.

Remarks on this clone: What it recognizes is unknown.

Germline CDR1 reads MNHEY; CDR2 reads SVGAGI. The CDR3 is 14 amino acids. With 1 base clipped from V and 3 bases from J, the junction kept 0 bases outside the gene matches. Libraries were prepared by immunoSEQ multiplex PCR; TCRdb keeps only in-frame clonotypes and omits some of them. The sample comprises about 25,000 clones, more than 80% of which are singletons, and about 0.5% rests with the top ten. Sequencing used PBMCs, obtained 18 days after transplant. This clonotype originated in a human patient who received an intestinal transplant, so some T cells may come from the graft donor. This chain connects TRBV6-5 to TRBJ2-7; 10 positions agree with TRBD2. The CDR3 DNA is TGTGCCAGCAGTTACTTAGCGGGGGGCTACGAGCAGTACTTC. As protein: CASSYLAGGYEQYF.